There are a few counts of the clone carrying this TCR beta chain. Authors' data handling: Estimated nucleated cell counts came from reference gene primer amplification. Repertoires were generated with immunoSEQ multiplex PCR, while TCRdb's copy carries only in-frame clones and drops some. V, J and clone size reflect that table, while D and trimming were determined from the DNA. The table includes 130,000 or so clones, approximately 88% detected once. These data are taken from a study of blood T cell repertoires in COVID-19. The wider study: The United States, Italy and Spain provided the acute and convalescent COVID-19 samples. The cDNA or gDNA used as material had been derived from T cells, B-cell-depleted T cells, or PBMCs.

Per the germline V gene, CDR1 is LNHDA and CDR2 is SQIVND (reference sequence). J was trimmed by 4 bases and V by 2 bases; bases with no gene match: 12. This CDR3 region has 17 residues. The source material was peripheral blood. The TCR sequence derives from a man aged 50 to 59 with acute or convalescent COVID-19. The genes are TRBV19 and TRBJ2-3, with 7 bases identical to TRBD2. In DNA form, the CDR3 reads TGTGCCAGTAGTATATCAGGCTGGAGCGGGAACGCAGATACGCAGTATTTT. It specifies CASSISGWSGNADTQYF.